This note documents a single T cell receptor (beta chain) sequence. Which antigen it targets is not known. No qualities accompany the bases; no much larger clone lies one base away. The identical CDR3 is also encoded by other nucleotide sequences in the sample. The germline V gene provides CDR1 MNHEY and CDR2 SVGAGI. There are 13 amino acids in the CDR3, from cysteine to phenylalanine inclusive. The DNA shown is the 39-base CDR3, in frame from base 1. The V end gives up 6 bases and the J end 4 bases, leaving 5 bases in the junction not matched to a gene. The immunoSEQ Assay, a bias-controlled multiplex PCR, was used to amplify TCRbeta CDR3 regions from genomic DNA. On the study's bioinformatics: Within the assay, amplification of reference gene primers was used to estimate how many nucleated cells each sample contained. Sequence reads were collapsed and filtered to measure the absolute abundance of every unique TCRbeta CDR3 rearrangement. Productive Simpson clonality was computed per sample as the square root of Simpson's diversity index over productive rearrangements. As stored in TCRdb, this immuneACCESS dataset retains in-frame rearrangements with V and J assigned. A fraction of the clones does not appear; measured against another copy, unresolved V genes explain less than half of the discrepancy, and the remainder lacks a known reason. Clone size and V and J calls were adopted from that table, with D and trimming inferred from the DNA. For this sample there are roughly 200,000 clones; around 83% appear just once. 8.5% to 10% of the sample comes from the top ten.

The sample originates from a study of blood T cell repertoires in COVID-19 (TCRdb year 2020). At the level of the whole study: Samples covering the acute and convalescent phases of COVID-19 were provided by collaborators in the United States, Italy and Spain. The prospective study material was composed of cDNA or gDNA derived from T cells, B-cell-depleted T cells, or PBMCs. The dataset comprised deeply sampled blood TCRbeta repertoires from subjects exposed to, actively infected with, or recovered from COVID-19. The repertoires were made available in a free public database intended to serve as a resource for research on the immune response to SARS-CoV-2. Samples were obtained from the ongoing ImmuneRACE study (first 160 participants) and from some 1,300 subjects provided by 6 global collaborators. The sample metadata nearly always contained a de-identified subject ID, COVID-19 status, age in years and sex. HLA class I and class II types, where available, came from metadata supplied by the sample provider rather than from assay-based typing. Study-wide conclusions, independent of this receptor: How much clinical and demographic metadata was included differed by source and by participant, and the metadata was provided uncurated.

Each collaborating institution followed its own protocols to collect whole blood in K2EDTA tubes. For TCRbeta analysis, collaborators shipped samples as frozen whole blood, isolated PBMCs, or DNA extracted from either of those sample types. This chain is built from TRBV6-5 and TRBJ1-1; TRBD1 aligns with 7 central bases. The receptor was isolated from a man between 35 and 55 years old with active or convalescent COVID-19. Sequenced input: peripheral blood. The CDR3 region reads CASRRTGVTEAFF. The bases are TGTGCCAGCAGACGCACAGGGGTCACTGAAGCTTTCTTT.